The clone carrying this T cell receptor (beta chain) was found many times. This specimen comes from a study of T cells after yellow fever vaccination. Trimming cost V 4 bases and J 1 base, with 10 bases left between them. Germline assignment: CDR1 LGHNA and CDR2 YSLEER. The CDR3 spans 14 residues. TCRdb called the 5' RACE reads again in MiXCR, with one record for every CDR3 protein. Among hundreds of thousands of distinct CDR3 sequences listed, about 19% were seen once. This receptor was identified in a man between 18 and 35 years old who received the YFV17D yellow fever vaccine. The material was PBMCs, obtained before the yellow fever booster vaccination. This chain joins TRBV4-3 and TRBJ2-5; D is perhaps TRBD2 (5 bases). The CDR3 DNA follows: TGCGCCAGCAGCCTTGGACTGCTCCAAGAGACCCAGTACTTC. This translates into CASSLGLLQETQYF.